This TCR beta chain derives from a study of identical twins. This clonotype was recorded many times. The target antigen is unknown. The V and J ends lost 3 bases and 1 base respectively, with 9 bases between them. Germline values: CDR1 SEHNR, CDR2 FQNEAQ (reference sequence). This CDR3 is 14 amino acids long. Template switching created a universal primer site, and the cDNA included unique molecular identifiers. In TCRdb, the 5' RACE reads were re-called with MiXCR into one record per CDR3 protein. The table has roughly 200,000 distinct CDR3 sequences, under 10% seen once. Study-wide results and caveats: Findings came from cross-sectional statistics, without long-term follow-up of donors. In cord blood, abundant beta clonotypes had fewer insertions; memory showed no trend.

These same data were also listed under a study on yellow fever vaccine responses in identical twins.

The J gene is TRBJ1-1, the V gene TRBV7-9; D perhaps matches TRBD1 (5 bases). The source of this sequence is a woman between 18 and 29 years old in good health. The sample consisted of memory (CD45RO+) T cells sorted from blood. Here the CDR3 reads CASSFPGENTEAFF. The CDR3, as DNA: TGTGCCAGCAGCTTTCCGGGGGAGAACACTGAAGCTTTCTTT.